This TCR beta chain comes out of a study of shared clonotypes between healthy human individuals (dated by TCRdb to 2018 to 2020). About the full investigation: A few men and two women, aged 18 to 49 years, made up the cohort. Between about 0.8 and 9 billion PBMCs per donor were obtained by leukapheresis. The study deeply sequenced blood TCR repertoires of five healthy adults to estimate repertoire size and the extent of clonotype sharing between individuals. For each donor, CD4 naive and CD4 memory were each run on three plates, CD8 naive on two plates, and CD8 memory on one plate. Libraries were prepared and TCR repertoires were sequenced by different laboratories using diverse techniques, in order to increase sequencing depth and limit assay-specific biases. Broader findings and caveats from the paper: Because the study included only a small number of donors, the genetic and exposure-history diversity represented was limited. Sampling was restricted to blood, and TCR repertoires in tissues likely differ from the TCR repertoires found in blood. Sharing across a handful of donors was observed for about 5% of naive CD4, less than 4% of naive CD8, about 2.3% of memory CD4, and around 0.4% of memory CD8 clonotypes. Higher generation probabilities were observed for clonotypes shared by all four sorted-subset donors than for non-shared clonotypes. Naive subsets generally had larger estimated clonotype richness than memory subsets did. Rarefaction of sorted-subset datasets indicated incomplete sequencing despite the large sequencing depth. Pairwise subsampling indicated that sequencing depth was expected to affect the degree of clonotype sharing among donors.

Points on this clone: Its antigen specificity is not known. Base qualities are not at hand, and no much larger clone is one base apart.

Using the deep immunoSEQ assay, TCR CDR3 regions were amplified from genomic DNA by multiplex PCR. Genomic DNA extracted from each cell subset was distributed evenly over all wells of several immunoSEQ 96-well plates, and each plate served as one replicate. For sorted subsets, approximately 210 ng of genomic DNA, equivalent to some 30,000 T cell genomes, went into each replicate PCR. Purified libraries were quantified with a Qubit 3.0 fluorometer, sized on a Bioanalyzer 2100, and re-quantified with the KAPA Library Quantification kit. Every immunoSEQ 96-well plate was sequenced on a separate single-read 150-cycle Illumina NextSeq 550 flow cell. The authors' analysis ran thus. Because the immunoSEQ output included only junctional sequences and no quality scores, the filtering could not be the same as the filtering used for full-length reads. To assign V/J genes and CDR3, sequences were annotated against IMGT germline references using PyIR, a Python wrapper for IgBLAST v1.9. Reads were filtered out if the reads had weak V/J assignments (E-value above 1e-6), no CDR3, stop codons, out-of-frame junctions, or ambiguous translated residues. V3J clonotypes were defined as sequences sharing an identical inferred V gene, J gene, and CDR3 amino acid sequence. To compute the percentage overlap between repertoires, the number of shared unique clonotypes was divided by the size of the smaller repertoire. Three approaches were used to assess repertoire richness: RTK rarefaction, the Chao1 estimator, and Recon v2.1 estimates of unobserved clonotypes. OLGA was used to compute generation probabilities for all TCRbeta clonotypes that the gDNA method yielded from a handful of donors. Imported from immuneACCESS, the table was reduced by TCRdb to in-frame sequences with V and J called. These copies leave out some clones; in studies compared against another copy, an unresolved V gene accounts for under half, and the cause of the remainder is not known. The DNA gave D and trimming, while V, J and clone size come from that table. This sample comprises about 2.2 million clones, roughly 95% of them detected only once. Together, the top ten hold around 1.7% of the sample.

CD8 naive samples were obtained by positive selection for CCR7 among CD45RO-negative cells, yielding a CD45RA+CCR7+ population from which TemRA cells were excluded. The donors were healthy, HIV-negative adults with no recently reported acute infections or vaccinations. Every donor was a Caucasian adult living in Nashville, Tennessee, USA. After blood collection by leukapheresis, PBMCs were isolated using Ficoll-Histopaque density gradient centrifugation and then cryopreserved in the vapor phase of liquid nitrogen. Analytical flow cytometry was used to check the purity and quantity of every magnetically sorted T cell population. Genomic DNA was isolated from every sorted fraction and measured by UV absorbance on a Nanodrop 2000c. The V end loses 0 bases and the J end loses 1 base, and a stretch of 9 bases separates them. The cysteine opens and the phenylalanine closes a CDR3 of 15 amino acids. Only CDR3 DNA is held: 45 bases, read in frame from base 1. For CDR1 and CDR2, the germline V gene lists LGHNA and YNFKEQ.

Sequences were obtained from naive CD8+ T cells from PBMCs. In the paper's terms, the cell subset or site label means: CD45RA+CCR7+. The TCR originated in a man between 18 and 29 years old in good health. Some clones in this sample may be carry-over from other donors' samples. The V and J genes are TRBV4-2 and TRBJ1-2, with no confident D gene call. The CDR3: CASSQEDVINYGYTF. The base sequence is TGTGCCAGCAGCCAAGAGGACGTCATTAACTATGGCTACACCTTC.